This is a list of T cell receptor beta chains from one sample in a study of cytomegalovirus exposure and HLA in healthy donors. TCRdb's table, derived via immunoSEQ multiplex PCR, lists solely in-frame clones and lacks some. This sample has 200,000 to 300,000 clones, with around 83% found just once. The sequenced sample was PBMCs. The receptors derive from a girl aged 2 to 9 in good health and CMV-seronegative. Each CDR3 is given with its conserved first and last residue.

TRBV15	16	CATSTAGQGAHQPQHF
TRBV5-6	12	CASSLDTYEQYF
TRBV19	17	CASSTRPPSGRFYEQYF
TRBV2	16	CASSSVSSSYNSPLHF
TRBV11-2	14	CASSLQPGGDGYTF
TRBV21-1	16	CASSRTPDRGHQPQHF
TRBV15	14	CATSIFSGTDTQYF
TRBV30	13	CAWSHGGNTEAFF
TRBV28	15	CASSPAGTVNTEAFF
TRBV19	14	CASRGTGSNQPQHF
TRBV30	13	CACQLAGLSEQFF
TRBV11-2	18	CASSPIPPTSGTYNEQFF
TRBV5-6	14	CASSLGLGGGEQYF
TRBV11-1	12	CASSLDSYGYTF
TRBV14	13	CASSQEISQPQHF
TRBV6-6	16	CASSSSSGGLGQPQHF
TRBV2	13	CASSVSRDYEQYF
TRBV10-3	16	CAISESRTGGNQPQHF
TRBV5-1	18	CASSSSTSGPEVLYEQYF
TRBV6-6	16	CASSYSSGISNQPQHF
TRBV9	13	CASSVRGNTEAFF
TRBV5-6	13	CASRTSGKNIQYF
TRBV15	15	CATSRVGGLNTEAFF
TRBV7-9	15	CASSSRDSLSYEQYF
TRBV19	14	CASSMGQVNSPLHF
TRBV7-9	16	CASSRDREGNTDTQYF
TRBV14	15	CASSTTSGRNNEQFF
TRBV28	17	CASSLLGDRGGDQPQHF
TRBV15	16	CATSRERPGVGNTIYF
TRBV9	16	CASSVFPRGGTDTQYF